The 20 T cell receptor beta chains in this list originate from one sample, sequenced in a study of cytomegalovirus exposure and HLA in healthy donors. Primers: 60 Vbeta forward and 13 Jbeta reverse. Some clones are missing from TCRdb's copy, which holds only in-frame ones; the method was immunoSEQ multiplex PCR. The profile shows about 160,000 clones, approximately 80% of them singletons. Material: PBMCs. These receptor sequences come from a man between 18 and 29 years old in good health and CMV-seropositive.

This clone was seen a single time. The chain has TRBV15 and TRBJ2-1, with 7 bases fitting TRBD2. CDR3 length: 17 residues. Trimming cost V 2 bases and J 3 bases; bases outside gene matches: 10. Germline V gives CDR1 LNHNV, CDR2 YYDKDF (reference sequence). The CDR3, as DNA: TGTGCCACCAGCAGATTTGGTGAAGCGGGGATCTACAATGAGCAGTTCTTC. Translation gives CATSRFGEAGIYNEQFF.

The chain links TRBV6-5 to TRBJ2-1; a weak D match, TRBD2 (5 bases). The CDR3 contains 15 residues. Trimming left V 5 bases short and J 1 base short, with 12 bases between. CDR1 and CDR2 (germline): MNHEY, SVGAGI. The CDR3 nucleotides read TGTGCCAGCAGTCCTAGCCTCGGGTCCTACAATGAGCAGTTCTTC. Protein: CASSPSLGSYNEQFF.

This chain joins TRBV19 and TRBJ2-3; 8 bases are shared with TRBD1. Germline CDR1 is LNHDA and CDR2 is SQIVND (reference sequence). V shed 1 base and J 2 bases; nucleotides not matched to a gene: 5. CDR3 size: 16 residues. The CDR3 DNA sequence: TGTGCCAGTAGTATAGGGACAGGGCCCCTCACAGATACGCAGTATTTT. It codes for CASSIGTGPLTDTQYF.

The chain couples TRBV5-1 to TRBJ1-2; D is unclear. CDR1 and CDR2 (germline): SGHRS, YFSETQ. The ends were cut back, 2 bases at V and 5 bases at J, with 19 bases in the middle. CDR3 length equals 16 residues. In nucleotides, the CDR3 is TGCGCCAGCAGCTTCGACCCGACTTCAAACGAATATGGCTACACCTTC. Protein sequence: CASSFDPTSNEYGYTF.

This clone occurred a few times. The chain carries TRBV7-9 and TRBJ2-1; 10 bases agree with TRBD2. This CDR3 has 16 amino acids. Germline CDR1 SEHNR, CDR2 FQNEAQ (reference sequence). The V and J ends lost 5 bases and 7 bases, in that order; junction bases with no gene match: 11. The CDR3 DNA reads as TGTGCCAGCAGCGGTCCCCTAGCGGGAGTTAGGAATGAGCAGTTCTTC. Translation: CASSGPLAGVRNEQFF.

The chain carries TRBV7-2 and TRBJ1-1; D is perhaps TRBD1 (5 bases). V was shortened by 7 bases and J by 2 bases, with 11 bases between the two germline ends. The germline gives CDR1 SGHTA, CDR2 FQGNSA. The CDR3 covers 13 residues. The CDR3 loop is CASIQGLNTEAFF. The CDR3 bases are TGTGCCAGCATCCAGGGACTTAACACTGAAGCTTTCTTT. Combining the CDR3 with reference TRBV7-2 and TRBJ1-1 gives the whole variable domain GAGVSQSPSNKVTEKGKDVELRCDPISGHTALYWYRQSLGQGLEFLIYFQGNSAPDKSGLPSDRFSAERTGGSVSTLTIQRTQQEDSAVYLCASIQGLNTEAFFGQGTRLTVV.

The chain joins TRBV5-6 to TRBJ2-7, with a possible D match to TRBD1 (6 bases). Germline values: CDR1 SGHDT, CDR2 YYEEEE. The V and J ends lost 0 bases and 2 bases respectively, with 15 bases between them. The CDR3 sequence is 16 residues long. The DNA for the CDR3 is TGTGCCAGCAGCTTGGAGGCAGGGGAAACCACCTACGAGCAGTACTTC. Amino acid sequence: CASSLEAGETTYEQYF. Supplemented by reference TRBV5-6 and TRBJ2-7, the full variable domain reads DAGVTQSPTHLIKTRGQQVTLRCSPKSGHDTVSWYQQALGQGPQFIFQYYEEEERQRGNFPDRFSGHQFPNYSSELNVNALLLGDSALYLCASSLEAGETTYEQYFGPGTRLTVT.

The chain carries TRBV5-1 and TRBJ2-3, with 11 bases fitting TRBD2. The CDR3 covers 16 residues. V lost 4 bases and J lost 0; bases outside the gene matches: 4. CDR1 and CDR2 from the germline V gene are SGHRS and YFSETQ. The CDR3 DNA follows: TGCGCCAGCAGCGTGCTAGCGGGAGGTAGCACAGATACGCAGTATTTT. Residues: CASSVLAGGSTDTQYF.

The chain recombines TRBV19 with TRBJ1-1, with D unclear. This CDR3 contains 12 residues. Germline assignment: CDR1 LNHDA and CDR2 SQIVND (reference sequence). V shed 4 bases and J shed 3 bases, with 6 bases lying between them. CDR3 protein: CASSTPYTEAFF. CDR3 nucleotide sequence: TGTGCCAGTAGTACCCCGTACACTGAAGCTTTCTTT.

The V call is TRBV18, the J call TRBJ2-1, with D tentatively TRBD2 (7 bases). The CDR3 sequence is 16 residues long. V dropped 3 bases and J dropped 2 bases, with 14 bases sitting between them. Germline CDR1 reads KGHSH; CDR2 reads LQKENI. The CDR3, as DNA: TGTGCCAGCTCACCGAGGGGGAGGGGGACCTACAATGAGCAGTTCTTC. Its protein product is CASSPRGRGTYNEQFF.

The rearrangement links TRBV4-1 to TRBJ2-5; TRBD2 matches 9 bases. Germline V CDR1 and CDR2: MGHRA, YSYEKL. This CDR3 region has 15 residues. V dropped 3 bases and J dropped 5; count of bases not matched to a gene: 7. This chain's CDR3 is CASSQGSGSGETQYF. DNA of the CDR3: TGCGCCAGCAGCCAGGGTAGCGGGAGCGGCGAGACCCAGTACTTC.

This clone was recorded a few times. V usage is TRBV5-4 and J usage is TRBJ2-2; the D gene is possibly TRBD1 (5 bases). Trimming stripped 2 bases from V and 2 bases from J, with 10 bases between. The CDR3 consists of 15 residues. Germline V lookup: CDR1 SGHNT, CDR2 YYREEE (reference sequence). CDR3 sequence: CASSLKGANTGELFF. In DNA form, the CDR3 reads TGTGCCAGCAGCTTAAAAGGGGCTAACACCGGGGAGCTGTTTTTT.

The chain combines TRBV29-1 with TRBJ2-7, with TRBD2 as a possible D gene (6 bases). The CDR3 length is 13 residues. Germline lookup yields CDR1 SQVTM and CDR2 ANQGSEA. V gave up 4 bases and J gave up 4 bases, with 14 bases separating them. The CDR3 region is CSVVGAEGYEQYF. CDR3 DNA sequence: TGCAGCGTTGTAGGTGCGGAGGGGTACGAGCAGTACTTC.

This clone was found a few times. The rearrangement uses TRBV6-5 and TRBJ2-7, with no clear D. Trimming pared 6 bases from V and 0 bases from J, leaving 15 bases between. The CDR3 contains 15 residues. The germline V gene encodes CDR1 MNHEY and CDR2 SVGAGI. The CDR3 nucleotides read TGTGCCAGCAGGTACCTGACTGCAAGCTCCTACGAGCAGTACTTC. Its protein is CASRYLTASSYEQYF.

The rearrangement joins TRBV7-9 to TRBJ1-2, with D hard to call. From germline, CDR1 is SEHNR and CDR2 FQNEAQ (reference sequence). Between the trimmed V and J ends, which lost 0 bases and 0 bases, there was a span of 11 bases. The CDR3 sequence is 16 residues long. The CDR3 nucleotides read TGTGCCAGCAGCTTAGCCCACACCGGGACTAACTATGGCTACACCTTC. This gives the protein CASSLAHTGTNYGYTF.

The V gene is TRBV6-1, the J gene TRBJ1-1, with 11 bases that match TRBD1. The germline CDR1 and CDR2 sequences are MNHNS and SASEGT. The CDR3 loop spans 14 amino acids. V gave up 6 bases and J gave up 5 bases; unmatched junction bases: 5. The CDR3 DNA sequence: TGTGCCAGCAGCGGACAGGGGGCTAGGACTGAAGCTTTCTTT. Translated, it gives CASSGQGARTEAFF.

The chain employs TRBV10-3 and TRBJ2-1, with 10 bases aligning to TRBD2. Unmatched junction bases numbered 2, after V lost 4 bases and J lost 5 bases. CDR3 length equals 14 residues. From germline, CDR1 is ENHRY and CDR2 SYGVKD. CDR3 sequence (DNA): TGTGCCATCAGTGGGACTAGCGGAAACAATGAGCAGTTCTTC. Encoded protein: CAISGTSGNNEQFF.

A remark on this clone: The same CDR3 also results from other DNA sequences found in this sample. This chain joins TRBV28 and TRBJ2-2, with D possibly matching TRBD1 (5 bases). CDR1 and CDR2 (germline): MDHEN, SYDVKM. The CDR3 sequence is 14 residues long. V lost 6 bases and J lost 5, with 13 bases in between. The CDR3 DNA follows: TGTGCCAGCAGACACCCAGGGCCGACCGGGGAGCTGTTTTTT. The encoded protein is CASRHPGPTGELFF.

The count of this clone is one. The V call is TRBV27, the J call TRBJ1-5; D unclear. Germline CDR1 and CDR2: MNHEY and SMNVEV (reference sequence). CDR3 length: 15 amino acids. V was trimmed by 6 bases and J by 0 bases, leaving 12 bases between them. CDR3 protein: CASSLSSNSNQPQHF. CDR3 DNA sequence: TGTGCCAGCAGCCTATCATCTAATAGCAATCAGCCCCAGCATTTT.

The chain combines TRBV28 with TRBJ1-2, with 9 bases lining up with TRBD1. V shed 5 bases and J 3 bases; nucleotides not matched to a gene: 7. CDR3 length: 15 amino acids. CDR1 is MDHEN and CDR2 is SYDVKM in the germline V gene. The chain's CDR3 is CASSPGTGPYYGYTF. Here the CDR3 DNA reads TGTGCCAGCAGTCCCGGGACAGGGCCTTACTATGGCTACACCTTC.